Below, 10 T cell receptor beta chains from the same sample are listed, as sequenced in a study of OX40 agonist ivuxolimab in advanced cancers. Only in-frame clones appear in the TCRdb table, and some are missing; sequencing was by immunoSEQ multiplex PCR. The sample has over 15,000 clones, around 84% seen once. The sequences come from CD4+ or CD8+ T cells sorted from blood, collected in a trial of the OX40 agonist ivuxolimab. The receptors originated from an adult with an advanced solid tumor such as melanoma, head and neck, liver or kidney cancer.

This chain joins TRBV6-6 and TRBJ2-7; the D gene is possibly TRBD1 (5 bases). The ends were cut back, 5 bases at V and 3 bases at J, with 17 bases in the middle. This CDR3 spans 15 amino acids. The germline gives CDR1 MNHNY, CDR2 SVGAGI (reference sequence). The CDR3, as DNA: TGTGCCAGCAGTGGACCAGGGCCCCTGATCTACGAGCAGTACTTC. It translates to CASSGPGPLIYEQYF.

This clone was observed a single time. This rearrangement joins TRBV29-1 to TRBJ2-7; tentatively, D is TRBD2 (6 bases). V shed 7 bases and J shed 5 bases, with 12 bases lying between them. The germline V gene encodes CDR1 SQVTM and CDR2 ANQGSEA. There are 11 residues in the CDR3. CDR3 protein: CSARGVHEQYF. CDR3 nucleotide sequence: TGCAGCGCGCGCGGGGTCCACGAGCAGTACTTC.

V is TRBV6-6 and J is TRBJ1-2; 8 bases match TRBD1. The CDR3 consists of 13 residues. Germline-derived CDR1 and CDR2 are MNHNY and SVGAGI (reference sequence). The trim removed 6 bases at V and 4 bases at J, leaving 4 bases unmatched. The CDR3 region is CASRRGQGYGYTF. As DNA, the CDR3 is TGTGCCAGCAGACGAGGACAGGGCTATGGCTACACCTTC.

The CDR3 loop reads CASSLRGTNGNTIYF. DNA for the CDR3: TGTGCCAGCAGCTTACGGGGAACAAATGGAAACACCATATATTTT. The chain recombines TRBV5-4 with TRBJ1-3; D unresolved. Trimming cost V 2 bases and J 3 bases, with 12 bases left between them. CDR1 and CDR2 (germline): SGHNT, YYREEE (reference sequence). The length of the CDR3 is 15 residues. Variable domain in full (rest from reference TRBV5-4 and TRBJ1-3): ETGVTQSPTHLIKTRGQQVTLRCSSQSGHNTVSWYQQALGQGPQFIFQYYREEENGRGNFPPRFSGLQFPNYSSELNVNALELDDSALYLCASSLRGTNGNTIYFGEGSWLTVV.

The count of this clone is one. The chain joins TRBV27 to TRBJ2-3, with 10 bases that match TRBD1. The V segment lost 3 bases and the J segment 7 bases; nucleotides outside the gene matches: 4. Germline values: CDR1 MNHEY, CDR2 SMNVEV (reference sequence). There are 14 residues in the CDR3. The CDR3 DNA reads TGTGCCAGCAGTTTTAGGGACAGGGGTAATACGCAGTATTTT. Translating it yields CASSFRDRGNTQYF.

The chain carries TRBV7-8 and TRBJ1-5; TRBD1 might be the D (5 bases). The CDR3 runs to 15 residues. V lost 0 bases and J 0 bases, leaving 6 bases between the germline ends. Per germline, CDR1 SGHVS and CDR2 FQNEAQ. CDR3 amino acids: CASSLAGVSNQPQHF. The CDR3 coding sequence is TGTGCCAGCAGCTTAGCGGGGGTTAGCAATCAGCCCCAGCATTTT.

V and J are TRBV2 and TRBJ1-1; no definite D call. CDR1 SNHLY and CDR2 FYNNEI come from the germline V gene. The CDR3 totals 15 residues. Trimming shortened V by 6 bases and J by 1 base, and 15 bases separated the two germline ends. In nucleotides, the CDR3 is TGTGCCAGCAGATCAAACGGACGGGGGAACACTGAAGCTTTCTTT. It is translated as CASRSNGRGNTEAFF.

This clone was recorded only once. The rearrangement links TRBV9 to TRBJ2-2; TRBD1 might be the D (6 bases). The CDR3 has 14 residues. V was shortened by 3 bases and J by 4 bases, with 10 bases between the two germline ends. Per the germline V gene, CDR1 is SGDLS and CDR2 is YYNGEE. The CDR3 loop reads CASSGGHLTGELFF. The CDR3 DNA is TGTGCCAGCAGCGGGGGACATCTCACCGGGGAGCTGTTTTTT.

The gene calls are TRBV30 and TRBJ2-7, with TRBD1 matching over 8 bases. Per germline, CDR1 GTSNPN and CDR2 SVGIG (reference sequence). This CDR3 spans 15 amino acids. Trimming at V came to 3 bases and at J to 2 bases, leaving 9 bases not matched to a gene. The CDR3 here is CAWRKGTGFTYEQYF. CDR3 nucleotides: TGTGCCTGGAGAAAGGGGACAGGTTTTACCTACGAGCAGTACTTC. Filled out from reference TRBV30 and TRBJ2-7, the complete variable domain reads SQTIHQWPATLVQPVGSPLSLECTVEGTSNPNLYWYRQAAGRGLQLLFYSVGIGQISSEVPQNLSASRPQDRQFILSSKKLLLSDSGFYLCAWRKGTGFTYEQYFGPGTRLTVT.

The J gene is TRBJ2-2, the V gene TRBV9; no clear D gene. Between the trimmed V and J ends, which lost 2 bases and 7 bases, there was a span of 6 bases. CDR3 length equals 12 residues. Germline V gene sequence: CDR1 SGDLS, CDR2 YYNGEE. As DNA, the CDR3 is TGTGCCAGCAGCGTTAGTCACGGGGAGCTGTTTTTT. Protein product: CASSVSHGELFF.